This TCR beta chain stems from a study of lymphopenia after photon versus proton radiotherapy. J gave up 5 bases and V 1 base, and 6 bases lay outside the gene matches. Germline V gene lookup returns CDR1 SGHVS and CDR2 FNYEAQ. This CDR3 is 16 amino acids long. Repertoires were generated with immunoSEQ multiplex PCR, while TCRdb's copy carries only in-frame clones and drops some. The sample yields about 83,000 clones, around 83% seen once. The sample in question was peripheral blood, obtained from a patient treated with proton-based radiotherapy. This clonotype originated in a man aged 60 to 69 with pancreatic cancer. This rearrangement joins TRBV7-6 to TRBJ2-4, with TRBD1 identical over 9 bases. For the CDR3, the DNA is TGTGCCAGCAGCTTAGTACCGGGACAGGGACAAAACATTCAGTACTTC. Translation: CASSLVPGQGQNIQYF.